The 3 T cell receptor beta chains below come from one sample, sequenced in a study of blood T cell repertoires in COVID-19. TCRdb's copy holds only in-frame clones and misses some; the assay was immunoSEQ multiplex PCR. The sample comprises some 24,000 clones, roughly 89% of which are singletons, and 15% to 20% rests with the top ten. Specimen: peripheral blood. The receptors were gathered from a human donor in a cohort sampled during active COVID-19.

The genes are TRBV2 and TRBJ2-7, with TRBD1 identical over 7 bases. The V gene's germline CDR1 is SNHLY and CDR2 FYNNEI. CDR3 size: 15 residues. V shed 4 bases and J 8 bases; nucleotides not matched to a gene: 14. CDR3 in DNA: TGTGCCAGCAGTGTCGGAACAGGGGATGCGGGCAAGCAGTACTTC. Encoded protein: CASSVGTGDAGKQYF.

CDR3 loop: CASSLDYRGTYGYTF. In nucleotides, the CDR3 is TGCGCCAGCAGCTTGGATTACAGGGGAACCTATGGCTACACCTTC. This chain uses TRBV5-1 with TRBJ1-2, with 7 bases fitting TRBD1. The CDR3 totals 15 residues. V lost 0 bases to trimming and J lost 4 bases; unmatched junction nucleotides: 6. Germline V CDR1 and CDR2: SGHRS, YFSETQ.

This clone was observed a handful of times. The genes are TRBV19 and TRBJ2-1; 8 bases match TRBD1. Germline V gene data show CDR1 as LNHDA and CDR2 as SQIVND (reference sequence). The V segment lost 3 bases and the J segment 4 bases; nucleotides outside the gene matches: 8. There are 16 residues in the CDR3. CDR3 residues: CASSMRRQGLYNEQFF. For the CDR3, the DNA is TGTGCCAGTAGTATGCGGAGACAGGGGTTATACAATGAGCAGTTCTTC.